This TCR beta chain comes out of a study of PD-1 blockade in classical Hodgkin lymphoma. Study-level findings and limits: A reduction in baseline TCR diversity was reportedly seen in newly diagnosed patients relative to healthy donors.

Every single patient, without exception, relapsed after autologous stem cell transplantation, and brentuximab vedotin exposure varied. When best responses were assessed, they were complete response, partial response or progressive disease. V lost 2 bases and J 0 bases, leaving 13 bases between the germline ends. From germline, CDR1 is MNHEY and CDR2 SVGAGI. CDR3 length: 16 residues. The assay was immunoSEQ multiplex PCR, and TCRdb's table has in-frame clones only and misses some. Here the sample spans approximately 32,000 clones, roughly four fifths being singletons. Notes on this clone: Its antigen remains unidentified.

This chain connects TRBV6-5 to TRBJ1-1; D gene ambiguous. The sequence was collected from a human donor with classical Hodgkin lymphoma. Sequencing was performed on peripheral blood mononuclear cells (PBMCs), taken at baseline. For the CDR3, the DNA is TGTGCCAGCAGTTACAGGCGCGGACTGATGAACACTGAAGCTTTCTTT. It specifies CASSYRRGLMNTEAFF.